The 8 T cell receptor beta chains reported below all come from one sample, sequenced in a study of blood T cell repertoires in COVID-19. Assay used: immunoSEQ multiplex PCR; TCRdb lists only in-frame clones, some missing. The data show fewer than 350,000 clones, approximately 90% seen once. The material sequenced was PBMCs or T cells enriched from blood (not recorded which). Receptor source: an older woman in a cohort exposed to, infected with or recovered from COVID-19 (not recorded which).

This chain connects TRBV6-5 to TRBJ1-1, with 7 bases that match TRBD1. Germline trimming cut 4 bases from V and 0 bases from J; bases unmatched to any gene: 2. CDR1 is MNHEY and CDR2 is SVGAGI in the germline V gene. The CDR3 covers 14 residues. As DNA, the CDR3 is TGTGCCAGCAGTTTAGGGGGCGTGAACACTGAAGCTTTCTTT. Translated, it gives CASSLGGVNTEAFF.

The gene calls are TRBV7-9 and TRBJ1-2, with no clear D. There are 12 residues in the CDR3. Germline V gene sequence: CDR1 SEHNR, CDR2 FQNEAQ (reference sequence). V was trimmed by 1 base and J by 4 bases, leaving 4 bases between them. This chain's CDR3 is CASSLGGYGYTF. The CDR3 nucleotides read TGTGCCAGCAGCTTAGGAGGCTATGGCTACACCTTC. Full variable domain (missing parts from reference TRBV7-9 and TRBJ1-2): DTGVSQNPRHKITKRGQNVTFRCDPISEHNRLYWYRQTLGQGPEFLTYFQNEAQLEKSRLLSDRFSAERPKGSFSTLEIQRTEQGDSAMYLCASSLGGYGYTFGSGTRLTVV.

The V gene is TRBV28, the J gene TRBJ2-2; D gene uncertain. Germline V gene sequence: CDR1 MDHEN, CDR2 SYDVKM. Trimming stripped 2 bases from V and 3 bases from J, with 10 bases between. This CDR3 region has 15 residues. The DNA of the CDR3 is TGTGCCAGCAGTTTACGCCCGGGTCACACCGGGGAGCTGTTTTTT. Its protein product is CASSLRPGHTGELFF.

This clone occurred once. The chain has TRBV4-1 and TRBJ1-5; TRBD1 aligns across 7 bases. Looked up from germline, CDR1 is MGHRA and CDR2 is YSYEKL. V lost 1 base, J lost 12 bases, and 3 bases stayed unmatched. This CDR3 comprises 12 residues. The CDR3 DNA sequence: TGCGCCAGCAGCCAAGTTCAGGGGGTCCAGCATTTT. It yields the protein CASSQVQGVQHF.

The CDR3 nucleotides read TGTGCCAGCAGTAAGGGGTTGGCCACTGAAGCTTTCTTT. Translating gives CASSKGLATEAFF. V gene TRBV6-5 combines with J gene TRBJ1-1, with D possibly TRBD1 on 5 matching bases. Germline V gene lookup returns CDR1 MNHEY and CDR2 SVGAGI. The CDR3 consists of 13 residues. The V and J ends lost 5 bases and 4 bases respectively, with 11 bases between them.

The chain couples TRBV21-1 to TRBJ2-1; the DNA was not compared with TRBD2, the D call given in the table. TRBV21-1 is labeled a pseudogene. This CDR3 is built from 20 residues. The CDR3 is CASSKAPPLRGSPDSNEQFF. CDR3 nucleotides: TGTGCCAGCAGCAAAGCACCCCCGCTTCGCGGGAGCCCGGACAGCAATGAGCAGTTCTTC.

CDR3 residues: CASSLKSGNEQFF. In nucleotides, the CDR3 is TGTGCCAGCAGCCTTAAGTCGGGAAATGAGCAGTTCTTC. This chain links TRBV11-2 with TRBJ2-1; weak D call: TRBD2 (5 bases). Germline loops: CDR1 SGHAT, CDR2 FQNNGV. The CDR3 covers 13 residues. The V end was cut by 5 bases, the J end by 7 bases, with 12 bases between.

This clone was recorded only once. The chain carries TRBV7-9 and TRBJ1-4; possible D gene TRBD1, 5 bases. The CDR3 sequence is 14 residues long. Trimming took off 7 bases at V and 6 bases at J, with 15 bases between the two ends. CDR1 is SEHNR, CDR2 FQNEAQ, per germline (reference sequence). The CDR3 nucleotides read TGTGCCAGCACCCGATCAGGGTCTTATGAAAAACTGTTTTTT. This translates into CASTRSGSYEKLFF.